The clone carrying this T cell receptor beta chain occurred a few times. As yet, its antigen is unknown. The CDR3 spans 15 residues. Germline V lookup: CDR1 DFQATT, CDR2 SNEGSKA (reference sequence). V was trimmed by 3 bases and J by 7 bases, leaving 18 bases between them. What was amplified from RNA transcripts were TCR beta CDR3 regions. The TCR CDR3 first-round RT-PCR relied on the HTBI primer set. TCRdb passed the multiplex PCR reads through MiXCR, listing each CDR3 protein once. The repertoire has about 530,000 distinct CDR3 sequences, approximately 17% of them found once; the top ten carry approximately 15%. The data stem from a study of T cells in Graves' hyperthyroidism and ophthalmopathy. Study summary: Blood from the periphery was taken at initial diagnosis, before any treatment.

Findings and caveats of the study: Among clonotypes expanded in thyroid above 0.001, most were also found in blood.

The TCR comes from a young woman with Graves' ophthalmopathy. The chain uses TRBV20-1 and TRBJ1-4, with TRBD1 as a possible D gene (5 bases). The sequenced material came from blood. The CDR3 DNA reads as TGCAGTGCTAGGGGAGGACGCGGGGGAATTGAAAAACTGTTTTTT. Its protein is CSARGGRGGIEKLFF.